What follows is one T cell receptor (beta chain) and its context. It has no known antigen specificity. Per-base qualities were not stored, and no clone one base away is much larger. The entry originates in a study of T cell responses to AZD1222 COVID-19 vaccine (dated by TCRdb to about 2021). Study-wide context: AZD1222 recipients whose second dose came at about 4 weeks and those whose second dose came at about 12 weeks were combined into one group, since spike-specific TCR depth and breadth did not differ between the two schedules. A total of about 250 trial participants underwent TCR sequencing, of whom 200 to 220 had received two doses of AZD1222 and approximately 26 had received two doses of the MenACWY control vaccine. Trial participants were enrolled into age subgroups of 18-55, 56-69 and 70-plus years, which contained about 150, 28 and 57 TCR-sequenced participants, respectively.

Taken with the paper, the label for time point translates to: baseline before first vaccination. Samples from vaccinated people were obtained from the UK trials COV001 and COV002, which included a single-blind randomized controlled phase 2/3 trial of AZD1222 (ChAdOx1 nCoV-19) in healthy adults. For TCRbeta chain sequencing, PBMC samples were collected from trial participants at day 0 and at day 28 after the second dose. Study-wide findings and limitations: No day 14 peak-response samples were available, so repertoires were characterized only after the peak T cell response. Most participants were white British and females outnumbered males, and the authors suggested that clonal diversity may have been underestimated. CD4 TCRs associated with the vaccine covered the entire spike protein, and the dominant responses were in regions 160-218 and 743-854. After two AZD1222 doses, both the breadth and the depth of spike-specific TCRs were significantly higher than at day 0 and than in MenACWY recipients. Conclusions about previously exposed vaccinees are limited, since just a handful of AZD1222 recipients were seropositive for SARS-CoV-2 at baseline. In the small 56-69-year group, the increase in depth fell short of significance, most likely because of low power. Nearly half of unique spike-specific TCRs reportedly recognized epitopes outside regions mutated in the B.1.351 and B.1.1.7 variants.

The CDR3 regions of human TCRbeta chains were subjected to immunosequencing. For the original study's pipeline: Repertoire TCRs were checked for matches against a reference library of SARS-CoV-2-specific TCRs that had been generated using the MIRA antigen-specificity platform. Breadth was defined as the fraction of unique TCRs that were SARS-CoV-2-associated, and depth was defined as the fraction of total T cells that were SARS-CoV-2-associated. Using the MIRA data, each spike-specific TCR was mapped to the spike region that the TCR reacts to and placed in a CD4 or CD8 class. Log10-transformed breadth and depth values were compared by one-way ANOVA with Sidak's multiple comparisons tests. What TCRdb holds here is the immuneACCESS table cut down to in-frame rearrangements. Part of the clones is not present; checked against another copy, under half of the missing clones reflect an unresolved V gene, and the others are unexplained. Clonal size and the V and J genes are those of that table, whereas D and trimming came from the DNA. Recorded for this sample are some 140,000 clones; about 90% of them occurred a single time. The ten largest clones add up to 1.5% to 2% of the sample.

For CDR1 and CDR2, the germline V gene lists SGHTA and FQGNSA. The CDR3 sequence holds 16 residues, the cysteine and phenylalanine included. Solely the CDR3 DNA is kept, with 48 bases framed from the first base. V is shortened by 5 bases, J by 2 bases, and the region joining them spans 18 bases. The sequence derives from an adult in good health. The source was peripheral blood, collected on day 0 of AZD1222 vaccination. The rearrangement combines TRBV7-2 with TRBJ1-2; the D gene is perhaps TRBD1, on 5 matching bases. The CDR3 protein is CASSTQPPGTNYGYTF. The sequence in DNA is TGTGCCAGCAGCACCCAACCCCCCGGGACCAACTATGGCTACACCTTC.